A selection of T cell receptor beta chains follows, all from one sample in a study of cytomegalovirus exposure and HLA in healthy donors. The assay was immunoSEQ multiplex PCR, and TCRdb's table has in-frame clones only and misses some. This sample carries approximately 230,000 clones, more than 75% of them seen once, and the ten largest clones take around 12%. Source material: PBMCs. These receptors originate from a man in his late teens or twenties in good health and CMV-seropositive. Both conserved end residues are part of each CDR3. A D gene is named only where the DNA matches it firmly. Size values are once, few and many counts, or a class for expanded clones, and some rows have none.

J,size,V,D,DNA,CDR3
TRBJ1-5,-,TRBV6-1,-,TGTGCCAGCAGTGAACTCGGAGGAATTAGCAATCAGCCCCAGCATTTT,CASSELGGISNQPQHF
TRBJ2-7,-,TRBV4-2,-,TGTGCCAGCAGCCAAGATTGGCAGAAGTTCTACGAGCAGTACTTC,CASSQDWQKFYEQYF
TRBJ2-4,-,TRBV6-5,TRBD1,TGTGCCAGCAGCCAACGGACAGGCGAAAACATTCAGTACTTC,CASSQRTGENIQYF
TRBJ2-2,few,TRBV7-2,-,TGTGCCAGCAAGCCTTACACCGGGGAGCTGTTTTTT,CASKPYTGELFF
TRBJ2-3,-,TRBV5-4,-,TGTGCCAGCAGTCCAGGGAGCACAGATACGCAGTATTTT,CASSPGSTDTQYF
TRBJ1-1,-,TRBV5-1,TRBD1,TGCGCCAGCAGCGTGGACAGGCGGGATGAAGCTTTCTTT,CASSVDRRDEAFF
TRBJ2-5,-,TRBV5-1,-,TGCGCCAGCAGACCTATGGCTGCGGGACAAGAGACCCAGTACTTC,CASRPMAAGQETQYF
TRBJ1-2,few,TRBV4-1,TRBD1,TGCGCCAGCAGCCAAGTCCGCGGGACAGAGAATGGCTACACCTTC,CASSQVRGTENGYTF
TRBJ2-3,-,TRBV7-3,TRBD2,TGTGCCAGCAGCTTATTGGGGGAGGGGGATACGCAGTATTTT,CASSLLGEGDTQYF
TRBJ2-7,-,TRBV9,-,TGTGCCAGCAGCGTACTCTCCGGATCGGGAACCTACGAGCAGTACTTC,CASSVLSGSGTYEQYF
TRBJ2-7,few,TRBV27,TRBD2,TGTGCCAGCAGTTTCGCTAGCGGGAGTTACGAGCAGTACTTC,CASSFASGSYEQYF
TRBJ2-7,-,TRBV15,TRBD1,TGTGCCACCAGCATAGACAGGGGGCTCTACGAGCAGTACTTC,CATSIDRGLYEQYF
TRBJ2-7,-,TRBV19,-,TGTGCCAGTAGTGCCCCCTCCTACGAGCAGTACTTC,CASSAPSYEQYF
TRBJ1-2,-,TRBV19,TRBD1,TGTGCCAGTAGTATATCCGTTGGGGACAGCTATATTGGCGGCTACACCTTC,CASSISVGDSYIGGYTF
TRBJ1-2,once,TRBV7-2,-,TGTGCCAGCAGCTCAAGACAGGCACCTTTGGGCTACACCTTC,CASSSRQAPLGYTF
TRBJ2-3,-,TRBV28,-,TGTGCCAGCAGTCTTGCACCGGATACGCAGTATTTT,CASSLAPDTQYF
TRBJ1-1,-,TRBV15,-,TGTGCCACCAGCTATACAGCGAACACTGAAGCTTTCTTT,CATSYTANTEAFF
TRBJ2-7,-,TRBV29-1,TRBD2,TGCAGCGTTGGTGGGGCTAGCGGAGTTTCATACGAGCAGTACTTC,CSVGGASGVSYEQYF
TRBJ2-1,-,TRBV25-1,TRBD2,TGTGCCAGCAGTGAGAGCGGGAAGTTCAATGAGCAGTTCTTC,CASSESGKFNEQFF
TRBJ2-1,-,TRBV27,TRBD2,TGTGCCAGCAGTGCAGCGGGAGGGTCCTACAATGAGCAGTTCTTC,CASSAAGGSYNEQFF
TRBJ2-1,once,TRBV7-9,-,TGTGCCAGCAGCTACCCCTCGGGAGCGAATGAGCAGTTCTTC,CASSYPSGANEQFF
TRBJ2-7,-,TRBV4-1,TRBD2,TGCGCCAGCAGCCAAGTTAATCTAGCGGGAGCCTACGAGCAGTACTTC,CASSQVNLAGAYEQYF
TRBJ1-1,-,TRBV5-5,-,TGTGCCAGCAGCTGGGACGATCGACGGACTGAAGCTTTCTTT,CASSWDDRRTEAFF
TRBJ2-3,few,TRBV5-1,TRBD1,TGCGCCAGCAGCGAGCTTCCGAGACAGGGGCCAGATACGCAGTATTTT,CASSELPRQGPDTQYF
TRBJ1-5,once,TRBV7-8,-,TGTGCCAGCAGCTTAGCAGAGAATCAGCCCCAGCATTTT,CASSLAENQPQHF
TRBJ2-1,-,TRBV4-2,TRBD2,TGTGCCAGCAGCCCAGGTGGACTAGCTCTCAGGGAGCAGTTCTTC,CASSPGGLALREQFF
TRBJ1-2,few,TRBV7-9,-,TGTGCCAGCAGCTTAAATTACCATGGCTACACCTTC,CASSLNYHGYTF
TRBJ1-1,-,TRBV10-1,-,TGCGCCAGCAGCCAGGGGTTCGTCACTGAAGCTTTCTTT,CASSQGFVTEAFF
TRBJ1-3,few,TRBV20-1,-,TGCAGTGCTAGAATCGGAAACACCATATATTTT,CSARIGNTIYF
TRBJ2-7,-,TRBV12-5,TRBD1,TGTGCTAGTGGAACGGGACAGGGAACCTACGAGCAGTACTTC,CASGTGQGTYEQYF
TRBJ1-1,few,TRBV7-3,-,TGTGCCAGCAGCTTATTTGCGAACACTGAAGCTTTCTTT,CASSLFANTEAFF
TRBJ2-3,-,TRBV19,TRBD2,TGTGCCAGTACCGTAGCGGGAGCCACAGATACGCAGTATTTT,CASTVAGATDTQYF
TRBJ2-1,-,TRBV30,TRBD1,TGTGCCTGGAGTATAGGACAGGGGGCAAATGAGCAGTTCTTC,CAWSIGQGANEQFF
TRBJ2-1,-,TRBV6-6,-,TGTGCCAGCATCGTCGAGAAGGGGCGGGGTGAGCAGTTCTTC,CASIVEKGRGEQFF
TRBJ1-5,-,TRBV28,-,TGTGCCAGCAGTTTGGGAGGGGTAGGTGATCAGCCCCAGCATTTT,CASSLGGVGDQPQHF
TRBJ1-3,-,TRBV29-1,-,TGCAGCGTTGCGGTGGGGCAGGGGCCCGGAAACACCATATATTTT,CSVAVGQGPGNTIYF
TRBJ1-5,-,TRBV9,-,TGTGCCAGCAGCGAGAGTAGCAATCAGCCCCAGCATTTT,CASSESSNQPQHF
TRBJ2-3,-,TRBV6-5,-,TGTGCCAGCAGTTACCCTCCCAGGGGCGGTACGCAGTATTTT,CASSYPPRGGTQYF
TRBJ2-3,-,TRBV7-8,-,TGTGCCAGCAGCTATGGGACTTTTGGCACAGATACGCAGTATTTT,CASSYGTFGTDTQYF
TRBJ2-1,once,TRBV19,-,TGTGCCAGTAGAGAAAGTGGGGGTAGCAATGAGCAGTTCTTC,CASRESGGSNEQFF
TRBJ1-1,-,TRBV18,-,TGTGCCAGCTCACCTCAGGTCGGCCCGAACACTGAAGCTTTCTTT,CASSPQVGPNTEAFF